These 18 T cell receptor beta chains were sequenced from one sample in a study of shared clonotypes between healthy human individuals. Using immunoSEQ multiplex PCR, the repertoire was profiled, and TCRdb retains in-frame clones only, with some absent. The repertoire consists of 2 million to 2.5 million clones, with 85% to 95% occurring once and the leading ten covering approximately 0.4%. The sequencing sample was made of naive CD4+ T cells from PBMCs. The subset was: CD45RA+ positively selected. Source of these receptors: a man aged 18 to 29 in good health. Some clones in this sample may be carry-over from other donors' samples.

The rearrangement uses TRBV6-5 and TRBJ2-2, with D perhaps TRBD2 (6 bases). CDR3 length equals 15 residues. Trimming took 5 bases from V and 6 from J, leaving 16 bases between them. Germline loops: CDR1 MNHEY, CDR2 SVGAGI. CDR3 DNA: TGTGCCAGCAGTACCGCGCGGAGGGCAGCCGGGGAGCTGTTTTTT. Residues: CASSTARRAAGELFF.

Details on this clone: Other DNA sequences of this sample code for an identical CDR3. As DNA, the CDR3 is TGTGCCAGCAGTTTACTCCAGGGCGGCAATCAGCCCCAGCATTTT. This translates into CASSLLQGGNQPQHF. The chain carries TRBV28 and TRBJ1-5, with D maybe TRBD1 (5 bases). The CDR3 extends over 15 amino acids. Trimming left V 2 bases short and J 2 bases short, with 10 bases between. The germline V gene has CDR1 MDHEN and CDR2 SYDVKM.

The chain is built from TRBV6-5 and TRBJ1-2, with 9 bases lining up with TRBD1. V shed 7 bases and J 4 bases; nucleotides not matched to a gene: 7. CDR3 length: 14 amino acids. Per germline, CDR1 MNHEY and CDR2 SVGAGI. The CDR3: CASTGGTGRYGYTF. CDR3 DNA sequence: TGTGCCAGCACCGGAGGGACAGGGCGCTATGGCTACACCTTC.

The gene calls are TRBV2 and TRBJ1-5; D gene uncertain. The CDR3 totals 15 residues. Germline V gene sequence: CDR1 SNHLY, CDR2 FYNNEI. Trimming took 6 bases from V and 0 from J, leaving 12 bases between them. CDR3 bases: TGTGCCAGCAGCCGGACGGAATATAGCAATCAGCCCCAGCATTTT. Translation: CASSRTEYSNQPQHF. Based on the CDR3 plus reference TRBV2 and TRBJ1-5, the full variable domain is EPEVTQTPSHQVTQMGQEVILRCVPISNHLYFYWYRQILGQKVEFLVSFYNNEISEKSEIFDDQFSVERPDGSNFTLKIRSTKLEDSAMYFCASSRTEYSNQPQHFGDGTRLSIL.

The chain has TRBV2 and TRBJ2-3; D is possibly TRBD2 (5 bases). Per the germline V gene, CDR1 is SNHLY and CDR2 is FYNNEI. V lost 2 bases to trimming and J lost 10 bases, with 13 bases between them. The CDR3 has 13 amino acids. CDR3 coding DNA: TGTGCCAGCAGTGAAAGCGGAGGATCGGCGCAGTATTTT. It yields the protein CASSESGGSAQYF.

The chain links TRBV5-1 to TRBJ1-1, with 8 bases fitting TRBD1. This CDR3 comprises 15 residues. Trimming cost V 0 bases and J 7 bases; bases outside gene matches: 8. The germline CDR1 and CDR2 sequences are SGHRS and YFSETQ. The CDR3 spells CASSLVVGQGYEAFF. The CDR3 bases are TGCGCCAGCAGCTTGGTCGTCGGACAGGGCTATGAAGCTTTCTTT.

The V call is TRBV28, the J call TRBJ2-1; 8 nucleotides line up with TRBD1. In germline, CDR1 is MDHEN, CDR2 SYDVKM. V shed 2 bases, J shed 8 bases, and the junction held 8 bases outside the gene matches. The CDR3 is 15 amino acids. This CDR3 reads CASSLPGQAFDEQFF. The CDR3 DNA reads TGTGCCAGCAGTTTACCGGGACAGGCGTTCGATGAGCAGTTCTTC.

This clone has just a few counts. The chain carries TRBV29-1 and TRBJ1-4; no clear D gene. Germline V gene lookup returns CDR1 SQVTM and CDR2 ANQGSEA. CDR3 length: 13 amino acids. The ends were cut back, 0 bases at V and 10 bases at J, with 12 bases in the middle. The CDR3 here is CSVEDRIMGKLFF. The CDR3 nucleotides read TGCAGCGTTGAAGACAGGATAATGGGAAAACTGTTTTTT.

CDR3 region: CASSKGGHADTQYF. The CDR3 DNA reads TGTGCCAGCAGCAAAGGGGGCCATGCAGATACGCAGTATTTT. This chain connects TRBV21-1 to TRBJ2-3; the table names TRBD1, a call not compared with the DNA. TRBV21-1 is a recognized pseudogene. The CDR3 is made up of 14 amino acids.

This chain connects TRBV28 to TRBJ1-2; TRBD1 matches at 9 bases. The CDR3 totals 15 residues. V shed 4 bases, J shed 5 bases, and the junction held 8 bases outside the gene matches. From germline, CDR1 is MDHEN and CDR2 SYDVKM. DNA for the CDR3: TGTGCCAGCAGTTCCACCGGGACAGGGCTTTATGGCTACACCTTC. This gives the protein CASSSTGTGLYGYTF.

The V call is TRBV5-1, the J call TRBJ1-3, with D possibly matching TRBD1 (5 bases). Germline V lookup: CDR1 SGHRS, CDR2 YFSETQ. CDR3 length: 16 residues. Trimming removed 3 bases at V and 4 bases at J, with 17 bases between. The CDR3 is CASSWGDHSEGNTIYF. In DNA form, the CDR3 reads TGCGCCAGCAGCTGGGGGGACCACTCCGAAGGAAACACCATATATTTT.

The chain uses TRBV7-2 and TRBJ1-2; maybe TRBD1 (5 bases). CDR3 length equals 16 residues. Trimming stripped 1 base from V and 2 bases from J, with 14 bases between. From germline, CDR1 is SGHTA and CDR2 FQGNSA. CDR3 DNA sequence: TGTGCCAGCAGCTTAGAGGCAGGGCGCCTGAACTATGGCTACACCTTC. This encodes CASSLEAGRLNYGYTF.

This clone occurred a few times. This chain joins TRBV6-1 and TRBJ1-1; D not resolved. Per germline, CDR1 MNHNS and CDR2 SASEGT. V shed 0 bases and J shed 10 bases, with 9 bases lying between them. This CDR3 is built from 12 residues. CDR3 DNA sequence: TGTGCCAGCAGTGAAGCCGGGTGGGTAGCTTTCTTT. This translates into CASSEAGWVAFF.

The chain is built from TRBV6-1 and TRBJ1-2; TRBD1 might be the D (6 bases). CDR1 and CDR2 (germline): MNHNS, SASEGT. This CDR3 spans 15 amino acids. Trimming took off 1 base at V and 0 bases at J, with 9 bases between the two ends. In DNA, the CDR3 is TGTGCCAGCAGTGAAGTAGGGGGTCCTAACTATGGCTACACCTTC. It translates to CASSEVGGPNYGYTF.

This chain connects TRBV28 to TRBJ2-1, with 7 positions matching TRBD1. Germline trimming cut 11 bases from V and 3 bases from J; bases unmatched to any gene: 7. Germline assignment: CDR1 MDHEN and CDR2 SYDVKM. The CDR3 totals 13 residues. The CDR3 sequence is CAARTGSYNEQFF. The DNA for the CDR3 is TGTGCCGCCCGGACAGGAAGCTACAATGAGCAGTTCTTC.

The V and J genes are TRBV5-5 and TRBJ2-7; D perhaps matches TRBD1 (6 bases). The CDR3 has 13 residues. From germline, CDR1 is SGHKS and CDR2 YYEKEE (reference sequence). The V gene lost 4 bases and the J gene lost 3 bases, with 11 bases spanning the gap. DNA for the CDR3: TGTGCCAGCAGCGCCATAGGGGGCTACGAGCAGTACTTC. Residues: CASSAIGGYEQYF. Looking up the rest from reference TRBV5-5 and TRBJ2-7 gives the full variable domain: DAGVTQSPTHLIKTRGQQVTLRCSPISGHKSVSWYQQVLGQGPQFIFQYYEKEERGRGNFPDRFSARQFPNYSSELNVNALLLGDSALYLCASSAIGGYEQYFGPGTRLTVT.

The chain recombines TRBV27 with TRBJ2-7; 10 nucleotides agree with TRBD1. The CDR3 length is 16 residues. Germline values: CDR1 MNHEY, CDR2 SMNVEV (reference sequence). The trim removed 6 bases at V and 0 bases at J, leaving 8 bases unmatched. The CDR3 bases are TGTGCCAGCAGCCGCCGGACAGGGGGACTCTCCTACGAGCAGTACTTC. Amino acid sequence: CASSRRTGGLSYEQYF.

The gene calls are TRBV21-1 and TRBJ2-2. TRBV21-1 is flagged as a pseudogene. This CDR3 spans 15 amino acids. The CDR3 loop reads CASTSPRQDTGELFF. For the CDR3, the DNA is TGTGCCAGCACTTCCCCGAGGCAGGACACCGGGGAGCTGTTTTTT.